This T cell receptor (beta chain) was sequenced in a study of control samples from healthy donors and cancer patients. Generated by immunoSEQ multiplex PCR, the TCRdb table keeps only in-frame clones and is missing some. The table has some 95,000 clones, roughly 89% seen once; the top ten hold approximately 3%. V was trimmed by 5 bases and J by 6 bases, leaving 21 bases between them. The CDR3 runs 16 residues. Germline values: CDR1 SGHTA, CDR2 FQGNSA. The receptor was isolated from a human donor in good health. The donor label of this sample is uncertain. The V gene is TRBV7-2, the J gene TRBJ2-3; the D gene is possibly TRBD1 (6 bases). The sequencing sample was made of blood. The CDR3 coding sequence is TGTGCCAGCAGCCAATCAGGCTGGGGGCCGGGGGATACGCAGTATTTT. Its protein product is CASSQSGWGPGDTQYF.